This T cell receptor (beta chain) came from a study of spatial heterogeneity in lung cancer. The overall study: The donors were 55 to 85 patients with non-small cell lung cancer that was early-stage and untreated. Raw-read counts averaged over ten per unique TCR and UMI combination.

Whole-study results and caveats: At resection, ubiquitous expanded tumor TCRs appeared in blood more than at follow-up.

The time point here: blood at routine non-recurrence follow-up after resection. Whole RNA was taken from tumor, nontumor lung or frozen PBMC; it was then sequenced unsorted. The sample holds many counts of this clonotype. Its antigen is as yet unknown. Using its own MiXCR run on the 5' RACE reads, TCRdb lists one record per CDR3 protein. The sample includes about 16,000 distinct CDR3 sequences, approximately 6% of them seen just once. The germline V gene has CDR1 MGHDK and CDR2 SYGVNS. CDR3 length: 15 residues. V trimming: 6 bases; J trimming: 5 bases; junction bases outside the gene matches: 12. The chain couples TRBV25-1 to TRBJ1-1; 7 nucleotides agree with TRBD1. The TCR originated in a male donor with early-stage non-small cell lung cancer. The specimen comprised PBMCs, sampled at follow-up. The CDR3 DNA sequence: TGTGCCAGCAGGTCCGACAGCCCCAGGGGGACTGAAGCTTTCTTT. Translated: CASRSDSPRGTEAFF.